These 10 T cell receptor beta chains originate from one sample sequenced in a study of cytomegalovirus exposure and HLA in healthy donors. Researchers ran the PCR with 60 Vbeta and 13 Jbeta primers. Generated by immunoSEQ multiplex PCR, the TCRdb table keeps only in-frame clones and is missing some. Its table records under 200,000 clones. The source material was PBMCs. The receptor set was obtained from a man aged 30-40 years in good health and CMV-seronegative.

CDR3 sequence reads: CSVEEGIDTQYF. The DNA of the CDR3 is TGCAGCGTTGAGGAGGGTATAGATACGCAGTATTTT. V usage is TRBV29-1 and J usage is TRBJ2-3, with TRBD2 as a possible D gene (6 bases). V lost 3 bases to trimming and J lost 5 bases, with 9 bases between them. This CDR3 is 12 amino acids long. Germline CDR1 SQVTM, CDR2 ANQGSEA.

This chain uses TRBV4-1 with TRBJ1-2, with D unresolved. This CDR3 is built from 15 residues. Germline V CDR1 and CDR2: MGHRA, YSYEKL. Trimming shortened V by 0 bases and J by 4 bases, and 12 bases separated the two germline ends. The CDR3 nucleotides are TGCGCCAGCAGCCAAGATCGGGTTTCCCGCTATGGCTACACCTTC. Translating it yields CASSQDRVSRYGYTF.

The chain recombines TRBV11-3 with TRBJ2-3; D remains ambiguous. Germline CDR1 and CDR2: SGHNT and YENEEA. The CDR3 covers 13 residues. Trimming pared 5 bases from V and 2 bases from J, leaving 8 bases between. CDR3 in DNA: TGTGCCAGCAGCGACTTGATCACAGATACGCAGTATTTT. Its translation is CASSDLITDTQYF.

The chain employs TRBV6-5 and TRBJ1-5; TRBD1 agrees at 8 bases. CDR3 length: 14 amino acids. The ends lost 5 bases at V and 7 bases at J; junction bases unmatched: 7. CDR1 and CDR2 (germline): MNHEY, SVGAGI. The CDR3 protein is CASSEGQGGQPQHF. CDR3 in DNA: TGTGCCAGCAGTGAAGGACAGGGAGGACAGCCCCAGCATTTT.

This chain connects TRBV29-1 to TRBJ2-7; tentative D call: TRBD1 (5 bases). V was trimmed by 4 bases and J by 3 bases, leaving 13 bases between them. This CDR3 is built from 13 residues. CDR1 and CDR2 from the germline V gene are SQVTM and ANQGSEA. The CDR3 region is CSVVRQGNYEQYF. The CDR3 DNA is TGCAGCGTTGTACGGCAGGGCAACTACGAGCAGTACTTC.

The V gene is TRBV5-4, the J gene TRBJ2-3; 8 nucleotides line up with TRBD2. Per the germline V gene, CDR1 is SGHNT and CDR2 is YYREEE (reference sequence). The CDR3 contains 15 residues. The junction had 7 bases not matched to a gene; V was cut back by 5 bases and J by 2 bases. This CDR3 is CASSSGTSHTDTQYF. DNA of the CDR3: TGTGCCAGCAGTTCCGGGACTAGTCACACAGATACGCAGTATTTT.

Turning to this clone: This sample also contains other DNA sequences that code for the same CDR3. The chain carries TRBV5-1 and TRBJ1-3; 10 nucleotides match TRBD1. After removal of 2 bases from V and 2 bases from J, the junction contained 1 base not matched to a gene. The CDR3 runs to 15 residues. The germline gives CDR1 SGHRS, CDR2 YFSETQ. The CDR3 region has the DNA TGCGCCAGCAGCTTAGGGACAGGGGCTGGAAACACCATATATTTT. Translation: CASSLGTGAGNTIYF.

V and J are TRBV27 and TRBJ1-2, with D possibly TRBD1 on 6 matching bases. The CDR3 runs 13 residues. The V and J ends lost 3 bases and 8 bases respectively, with 13 bases between them. Germline lookup yields CDR1 MNHEY and CDR2 SMNVEV (reference sequence). The DNA for the CDR3 is TGTGCCAGCAGTTTTCAGGGGCGAGGCGGCTACACCTTC. It yields the protein CASSFQGRGGYTF.

The chain has TRBV10-2 and TRBJ2-7; 8 bases map to TRBD2. Germline values: CDR1 WSHSY, CDR2 SAAADI. The CDR3 consists of 15 residues. Trimming at V came to 8 bases and at J to 1 base, leaving 10 bases not matched to a gene. In DNA form, the CDR3 reads TGCGCCAGCCGGGCCCCCAGCGGGGGTTCCTACGAGCAGTACTTC. It codes for CASRAPSGGSYEQYF.

The chain uses TRBV4-2 and TRBJ1-5, with 8 bases matching TRBD1. The CDR3 extends over 14 amino acids. Trimming at V came to 4 bases and at J to 7 bases, leaving 6 bases not matched to a gene. CDR1 is LGHNA, CDR2 YNFKEQ, per germline. CDR3 residues: CASSLSQGGQPQHF. The CDR3, as DNA: TGTGCCAGCAGCCTATCACAGGGGGGACAGCCCCAGCATTTT.